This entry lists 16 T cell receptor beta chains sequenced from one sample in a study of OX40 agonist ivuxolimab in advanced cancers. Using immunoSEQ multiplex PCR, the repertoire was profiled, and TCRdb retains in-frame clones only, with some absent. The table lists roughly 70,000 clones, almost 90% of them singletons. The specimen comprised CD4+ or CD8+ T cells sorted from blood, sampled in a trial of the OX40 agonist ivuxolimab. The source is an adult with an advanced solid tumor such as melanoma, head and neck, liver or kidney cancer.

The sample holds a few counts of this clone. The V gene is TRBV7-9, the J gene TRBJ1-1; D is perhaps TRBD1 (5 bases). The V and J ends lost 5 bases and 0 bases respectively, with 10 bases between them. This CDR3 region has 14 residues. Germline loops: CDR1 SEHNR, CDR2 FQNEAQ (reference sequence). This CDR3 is CASSTGLLNTEAFF. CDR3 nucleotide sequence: TGTGCCAGCAGCACGGGACTGCTGAACACTGAAGCTTTCTTT.

CDR3 sequence (DNA): TGTGCCAGCAGCTCCGGAGGGTTTAACTATGGCTACACCTTC. This codes for CASSSGGFNYGYTF. The rearrangement joins TRBV7-6 to TRBJ1-2, with D hard to call. The CDR3 has 14 amino acids. Looked up from germline, CDR1 is SGHVS and CDR2 is FNYEAQ. The V gene lost 4 bases and the J gene lost 1 base, with 10 bases spanning the gap.

The CDR3 DNA is TGTGCCAGCAGCTTAGTGGCAGGTAGCAATCAGCCCCAGCATTTT. It translates to CASSLVAGSNQPQHF. The J gene is TRBJ1-5, the V gene TRBV11-2; D remains ambiguous. From germline, CDR1 is SGHAT and CDR2 FQNNGV. V lost 1 base to trimming and J lost 0 bases, with 7 bases between them. This CDR3 spans 15 amino acids.

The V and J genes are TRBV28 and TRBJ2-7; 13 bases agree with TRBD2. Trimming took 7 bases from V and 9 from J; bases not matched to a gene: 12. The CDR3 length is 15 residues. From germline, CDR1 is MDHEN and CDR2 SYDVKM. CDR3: CASNSGLAGVEVQYF. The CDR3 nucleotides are TGTGCCAGCAATTCCGGACTAGCGGGAGTAGAGGTGCAGTACTTC.

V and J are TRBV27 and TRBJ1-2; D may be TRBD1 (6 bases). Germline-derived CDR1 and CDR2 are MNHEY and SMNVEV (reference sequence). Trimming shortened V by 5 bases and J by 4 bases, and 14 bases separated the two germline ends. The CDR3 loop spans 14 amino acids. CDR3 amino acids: CASSPRGGSYGYTF. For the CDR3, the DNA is TGTGCCAGCAGTCCCCGGGGGGGCAGCTATGGCTACACCTTC.

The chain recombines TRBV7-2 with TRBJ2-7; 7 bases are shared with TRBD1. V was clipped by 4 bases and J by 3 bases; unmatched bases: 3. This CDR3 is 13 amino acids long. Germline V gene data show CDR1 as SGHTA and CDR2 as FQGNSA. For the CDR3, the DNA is TGTGCCAGCAGCTCAGGGACAGTCTACGAGCAGTACTTC. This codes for CASSSGTVYEQYF.

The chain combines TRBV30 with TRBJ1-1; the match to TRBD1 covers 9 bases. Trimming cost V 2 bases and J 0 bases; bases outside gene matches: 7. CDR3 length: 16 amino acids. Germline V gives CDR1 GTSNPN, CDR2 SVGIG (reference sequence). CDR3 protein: CAWSPPQGAMNTEAFF. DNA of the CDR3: TGTGCCTGGAGTCCCCCACAGGGGGCTATGAACACTGAAGCTTTCTTT.

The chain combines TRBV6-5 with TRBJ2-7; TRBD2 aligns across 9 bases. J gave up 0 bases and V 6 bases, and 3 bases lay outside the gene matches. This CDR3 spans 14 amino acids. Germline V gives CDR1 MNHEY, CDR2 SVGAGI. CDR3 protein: CASSQRGASYEQYF. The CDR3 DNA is TGTGCCAGCAGCCAGCGGGGGGCCTCCTACGAGCAGTACTTC.

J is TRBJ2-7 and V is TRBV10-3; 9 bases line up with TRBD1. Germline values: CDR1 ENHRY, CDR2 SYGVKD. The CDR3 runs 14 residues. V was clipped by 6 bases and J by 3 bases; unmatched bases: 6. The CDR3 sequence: CAIRPGQGHYEQYF. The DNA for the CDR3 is TGTGCCATCAGACCGGGACAGGGCCACTACGAGCAGTACTTC.

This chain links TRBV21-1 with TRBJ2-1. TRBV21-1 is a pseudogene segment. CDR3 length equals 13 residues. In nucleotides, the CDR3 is TGTGCCAGCAGCAAAGGTGGGATCAATGAGCAGTTCTTC. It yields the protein CASSKGGINEQFF.

CDR3 region: CASSRRTSTDTQYF. For the CDR3, the DNA is TGTGCCAGCAGCCGGCGTACGAGCACAGATACGCAGTATTTT. The rearrangement joins TRBV6-5 to TRBJ2-3; D call uncertain. Per germline, CDR1 MNHEY and CDR2 SVGAGI. V was shortened by 6 bases and J by 0 bases, with 10 bases between the two germline ends. CDR3 size: 14 residues.

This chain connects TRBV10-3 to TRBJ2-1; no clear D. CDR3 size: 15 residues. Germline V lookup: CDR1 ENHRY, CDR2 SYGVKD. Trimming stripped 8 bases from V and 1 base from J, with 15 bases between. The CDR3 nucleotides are TGTGCCATCGGTCCCAGCCGGGCGTCCTACAATGAGCAGTTCTTC. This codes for CAIGPSRASYNEQFF.

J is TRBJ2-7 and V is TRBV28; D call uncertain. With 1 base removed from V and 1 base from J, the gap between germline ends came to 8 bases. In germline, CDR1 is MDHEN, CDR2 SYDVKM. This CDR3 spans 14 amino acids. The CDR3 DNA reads TGTGCCAGCAGTTTATCGGGCATTTCCTACGAGCAGTACTTC. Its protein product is CASSLSGISYEQYF.

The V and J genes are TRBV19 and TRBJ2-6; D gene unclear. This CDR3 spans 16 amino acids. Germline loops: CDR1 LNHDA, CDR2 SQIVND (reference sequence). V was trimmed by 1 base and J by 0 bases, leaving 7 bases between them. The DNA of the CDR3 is TGTGCCAGTAGTATAGGGCTGCGCTCTGGGGCCAACGTCCTGACTTTC. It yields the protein CASSIGLRSGANVLTF.

In DNA, the CDR3 is TGTGCCAGCAGCGTAGAGGACCAGTACCAAGAGACCCAGTACTTC. Amino acid sequence: CASSVEDQYQETQYF. The chain has TRBV9 and TRBJ2-5; D is unresolved. The V and J ends lost 0 bases and 0 bases respectively, with 9 bases between them. The CDR3 length is 15 residues. CDR1 is SGDLS, CDR2 YYNGEE, per germline.

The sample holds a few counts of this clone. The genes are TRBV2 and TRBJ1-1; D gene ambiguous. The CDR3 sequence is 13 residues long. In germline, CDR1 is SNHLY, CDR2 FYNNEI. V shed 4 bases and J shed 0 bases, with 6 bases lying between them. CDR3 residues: CASSGVMNTEAFF. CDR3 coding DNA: TGTGCCAGCAGTGGAGTCATGAACACTGAAGCTTTCTTT.